This T cell receptor beta chain was identified during a study of patients and donors after allogeneic stem cell transplantation. This clonotype was recorded once. TCRdb re-derived calls from the RT-PCR reads in MiXCR, one entry per CDR3 protein. Found here are approximately 99,000 distinct CDR3 sequences, around 33% of them singletons; the top ten hold around 27%. J was trimmed by 2 bases and V by 3 bases; bases with no gene match: 3. CDR3 length: 14 residues. Germline values: CDR1 SEHNR, CDR2 FQNEAQ (reference sequence). This sequence originates from a human donor who was either an allogeneic HSCT recipient or a stem cell or donor lymphocyte infusion donor (not recorded which). It is not recorded whose cells these are; they may come from a transplant donor. The rearrangement uses TRBV7-9 and TRBJ1-2; 7 nucleotides agree with TRBD1. The sample taken for sequencing was blood, either unsorted or a sorted T cell fraction (not recorded which). In DNA, the CDR3 is TGTGCCAGCAGCTTTAGGGACAGCAACTATGGCTACACCTTC. Protein: CASSFRDSNYGYTF.